The clone carrying this TCR beta chain has at least ten counts. The target antigen is unknown. The data belong to a study of T-cell reconstitution after alpha-beta-depleted transplantation in children. General study results and limits: Approximately two months post-transplant, alpha-beta T cells reportedly originated from several hundred expanded graft clones. At one year after transplant, newly produced T cells mostly accounted for T-cell counts and diversity.

TCRbeta library preparation incorporated unique molecular identifiers. TCRdb reprocessed the PCR reads with MiXCR, giving one entry per CDR3 protein. Of 65,000 to 85,000 distinct CDR3 sequences listed, 11% are singletons. The germline gives CDR1 MNHEY, CDR2 SVGAGI. The V gene lost 5 bases and the J gene lost 0 bases, with 13 bases spanning the gap. There are 16 residues in the CDR3. Sequenced here: PBMCs, sampled before TCRalphabeta/CD19-depleted stem cell transplant. The sequence derives from a boy aged 5-17 years with acute myeloid leukemia, due to receive a stem cell transplant. The V call is TRBV6-5, the J call TRBJ2-2; D is unclear. CDR3 region: CASSILVRPNTGELFF. DNA of the CDR3: TGTGCCAGCAGTATACTCGTGAGGCCGAACACCGGGGAGCTGTTTTTT.